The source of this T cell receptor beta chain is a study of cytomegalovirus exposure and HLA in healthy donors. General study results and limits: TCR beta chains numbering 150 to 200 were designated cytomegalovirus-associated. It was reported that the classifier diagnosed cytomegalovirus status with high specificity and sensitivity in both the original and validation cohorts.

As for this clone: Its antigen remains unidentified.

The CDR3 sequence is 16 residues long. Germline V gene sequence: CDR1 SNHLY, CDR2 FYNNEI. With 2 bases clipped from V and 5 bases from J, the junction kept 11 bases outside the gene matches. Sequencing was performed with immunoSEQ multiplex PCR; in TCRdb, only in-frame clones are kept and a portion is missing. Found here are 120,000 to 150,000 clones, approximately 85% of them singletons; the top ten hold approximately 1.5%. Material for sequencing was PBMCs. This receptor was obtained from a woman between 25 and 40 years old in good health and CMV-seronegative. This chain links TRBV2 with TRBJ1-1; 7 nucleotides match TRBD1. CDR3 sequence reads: CASSEFSMTGRTEAFF. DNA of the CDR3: TGTGCCAGCAGTGAATTCTCTATGACAGGGCGGACTGAAGCTTTCTTT.